The 2 T cell receptor beta chains given below trace back to one sample, sequenced in a study of blood T cell repertoires in COVID-19. The method was immunoSEQ multiplex PCR; TCRdb's version includes in-frame clones alone and lacks a portion of them. The profile shows 250,000 to 300,000 clones, 75% to 90% of them singletons. The sample taken for sequencing was peripheral blood. Receptor source: a woman in her 70s with COVID-19, enrolled during active disease.

The chain has TRBV28 and TRBJ1-3, with D maybe TRBD1 (5 bases). The CDR3 extends over 15 amino acids. V was trimmed by 3 bases and J by 7 bases, leaving 16 bases between them. From germline, CDR1 is MDHEN and CDR2 SYDVKM. CDR3 protein: CASSLVGTAGNTIYF. CDR3 nucleotides: TGTGCCAGCAGTTTGGTCGGGACCGCGGGGAACACCATATATTTT.

The chain joins TRBV3-1 (or the pseudogene TRBV3-2) to TRBJ2-3; TRBD2 matches at 8 bases. CDR1 is LGHDT, CDR2 YNNKEL, per germline (reference sequence). CDR3 size: 16 residues. The ends lost 4 bases at V and 0 bases at J; junction bases unmatched: 6. Written as DNA, the CDR3 is TGTGCCAGCAGCCCCTCTTTAGCGGGGAGCACAGATACGCAGTATTTT. It encodes CASSPSLAGSTDTQYF.